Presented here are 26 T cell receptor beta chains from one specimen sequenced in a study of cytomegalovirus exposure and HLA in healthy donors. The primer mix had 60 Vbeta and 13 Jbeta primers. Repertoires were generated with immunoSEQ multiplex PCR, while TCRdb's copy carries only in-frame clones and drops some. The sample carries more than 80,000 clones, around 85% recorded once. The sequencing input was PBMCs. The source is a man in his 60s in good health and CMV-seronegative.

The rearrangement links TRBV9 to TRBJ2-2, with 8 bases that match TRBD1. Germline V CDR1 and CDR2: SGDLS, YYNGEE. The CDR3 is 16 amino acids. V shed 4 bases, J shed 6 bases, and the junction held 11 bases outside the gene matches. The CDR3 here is CASSPRQGAGSGELFF. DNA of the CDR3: TGTGCCAGCAGCCCAAGGCAGGGGGCTGGGTCCGGGGAGCTGTTTTTT.

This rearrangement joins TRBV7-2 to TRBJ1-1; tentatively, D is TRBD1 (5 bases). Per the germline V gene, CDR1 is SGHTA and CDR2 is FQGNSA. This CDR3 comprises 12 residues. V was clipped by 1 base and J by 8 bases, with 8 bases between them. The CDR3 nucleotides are TGTGCCAGCAGCTTAGTAGGGGCCGAAGCTTTCTTT. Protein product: CASSLVGAEAFF.

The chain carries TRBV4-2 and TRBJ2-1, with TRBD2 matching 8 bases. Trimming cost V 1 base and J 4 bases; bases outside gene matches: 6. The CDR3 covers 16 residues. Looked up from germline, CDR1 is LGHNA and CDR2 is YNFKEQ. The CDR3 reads CASSQAYGGAYNEQFF. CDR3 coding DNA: TGTGCCAGCAGCCAAGCCTACGGGGGGGCTTACAATGAGCAGTTCTTC.

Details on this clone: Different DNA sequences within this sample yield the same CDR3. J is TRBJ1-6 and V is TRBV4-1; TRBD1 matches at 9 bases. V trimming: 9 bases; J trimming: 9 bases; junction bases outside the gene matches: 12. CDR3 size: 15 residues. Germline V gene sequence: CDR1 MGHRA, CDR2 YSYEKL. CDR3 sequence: CASSSNTGGSSPLHF. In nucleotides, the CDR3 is TGCGCCAGTAGCTCCAACACAGGGGGCAGTTCACCCCTCCACTTT.

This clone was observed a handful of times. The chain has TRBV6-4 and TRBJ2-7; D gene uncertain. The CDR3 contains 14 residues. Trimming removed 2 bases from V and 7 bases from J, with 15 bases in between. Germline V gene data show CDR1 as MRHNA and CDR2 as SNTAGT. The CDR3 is CASSDPIPGREQYV. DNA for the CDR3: TGTGCCAGCAGTGACCCCATTCCCGGTAGGGAGCAGTACGTC.

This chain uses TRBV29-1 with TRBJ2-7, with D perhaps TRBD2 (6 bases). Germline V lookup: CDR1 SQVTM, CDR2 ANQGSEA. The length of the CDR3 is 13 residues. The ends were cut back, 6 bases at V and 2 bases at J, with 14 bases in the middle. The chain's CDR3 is CSVRGRRTYEQYF. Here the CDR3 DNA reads TGCAGCGTGCGGGGACGGAGAACCTACGAGCAGTACTTC.

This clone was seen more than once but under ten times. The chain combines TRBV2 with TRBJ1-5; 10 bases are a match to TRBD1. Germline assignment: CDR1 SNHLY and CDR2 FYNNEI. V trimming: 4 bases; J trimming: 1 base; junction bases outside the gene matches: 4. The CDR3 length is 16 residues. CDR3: CASSGTGGVSNQPQHF. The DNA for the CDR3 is TGTGCCAGCAGTGGGACAGGGGGTGTCAGCAATCAGCCCCAGCATTTT.

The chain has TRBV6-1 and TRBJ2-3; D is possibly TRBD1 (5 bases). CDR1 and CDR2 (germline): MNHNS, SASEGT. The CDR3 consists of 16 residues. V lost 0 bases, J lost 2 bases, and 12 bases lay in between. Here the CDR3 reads CASSEALRRDTDTQYF. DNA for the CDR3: TGTGCCAGCAGTGAAGCGCTTCGCAGGGACACAGATACGCAGTATTTT.

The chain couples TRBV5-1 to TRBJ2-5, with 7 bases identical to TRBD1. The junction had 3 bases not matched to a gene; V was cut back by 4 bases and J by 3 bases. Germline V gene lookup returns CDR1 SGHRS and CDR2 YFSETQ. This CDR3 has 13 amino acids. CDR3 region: CASSRDSKETQYF. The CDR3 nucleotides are TGCGCCAGCAGCCGGGACAGCAAAGAGACCCAGTACTTC.

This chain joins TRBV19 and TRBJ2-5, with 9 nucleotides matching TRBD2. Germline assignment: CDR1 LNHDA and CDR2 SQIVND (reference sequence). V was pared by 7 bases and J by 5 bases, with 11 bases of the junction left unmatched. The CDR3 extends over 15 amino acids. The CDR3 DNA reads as TGTGCCAGTAAATCCCTAGCGGGGCCCGGGGAGACCCAGTACTTC. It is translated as CASKSLAGPGETQYF.

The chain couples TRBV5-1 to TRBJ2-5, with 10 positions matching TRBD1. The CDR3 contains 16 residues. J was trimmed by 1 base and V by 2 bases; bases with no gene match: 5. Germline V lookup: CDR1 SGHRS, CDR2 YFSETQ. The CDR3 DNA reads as TGCGCCAGCAGCTTAAGACAGGGGGCTTCCCAAGAGACCCAGTACTTC. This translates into CASSLRQGASQETQYF.

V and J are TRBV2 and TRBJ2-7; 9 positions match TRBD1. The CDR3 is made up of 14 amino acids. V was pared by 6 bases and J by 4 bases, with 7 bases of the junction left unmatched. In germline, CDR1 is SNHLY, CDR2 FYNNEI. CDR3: CASRTQGAVYEQYF. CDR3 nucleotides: TGTGCCAGCAGAACACAGGGGGCTGTGTACGAGCAGTACTTC.

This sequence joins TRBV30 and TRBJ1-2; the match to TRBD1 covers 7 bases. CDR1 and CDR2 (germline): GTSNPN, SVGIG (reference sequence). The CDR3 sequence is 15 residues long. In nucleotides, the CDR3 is TGTGCTCATACTCGTTCACAGGGGTATAGCTATGGCTACACCTTC. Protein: CAHTRSQGYSYGYTF.

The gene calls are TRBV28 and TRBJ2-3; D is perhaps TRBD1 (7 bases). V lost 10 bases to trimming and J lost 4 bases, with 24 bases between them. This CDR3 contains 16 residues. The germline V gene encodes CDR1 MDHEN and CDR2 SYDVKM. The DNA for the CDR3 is TGTGCCACCCGTCCAGGGGGGATTAGTATCTCAGATACGCAGTATTTT. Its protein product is CATRPGGISISDTQYF.

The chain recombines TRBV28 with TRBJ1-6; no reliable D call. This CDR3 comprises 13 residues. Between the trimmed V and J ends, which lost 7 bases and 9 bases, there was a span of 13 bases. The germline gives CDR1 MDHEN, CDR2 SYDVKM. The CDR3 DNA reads TGTGCCAGCAACACATACCCCACTTCACCCCTCCACTTT. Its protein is CASNTYPTSPLHF. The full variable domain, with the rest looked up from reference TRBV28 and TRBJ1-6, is DVKVTQSSRYLVKRTGEKVFLECVQDMDHENMFWYRQDPGLGLRLIYFSYDVKMKEKGDIPEGYSVSREKKERFSLILESASTNQTSMYLCASNTYPTSPLHFGNGTRLTVT.

The CDR3 DNA reads as TGCGCCAGCAGTCTCCACCCGGGTCGCAGTGTAAACACTGAAGCTTTCTTT. It yields the protein CASSLHPGRSVNTEAFF. The chain recombines TRBV4-3 with TRBJ1-1; D not resolved. V gave up 6 bases and J gave up 2 bases, with 22 bases separating them. The germline V gene encodes CDR1 LGHNA and CDR2 YSLEER. The CDR3 totals 17 residues.

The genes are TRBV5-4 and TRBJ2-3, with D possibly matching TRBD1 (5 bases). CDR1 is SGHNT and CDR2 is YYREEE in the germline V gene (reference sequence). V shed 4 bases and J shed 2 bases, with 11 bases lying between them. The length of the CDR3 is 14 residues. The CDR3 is CASSPDRNTDTQYF. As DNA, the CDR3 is TGTGCCAGCAGCCCCGACAGAAACACAGATACGCAGTATTTT.

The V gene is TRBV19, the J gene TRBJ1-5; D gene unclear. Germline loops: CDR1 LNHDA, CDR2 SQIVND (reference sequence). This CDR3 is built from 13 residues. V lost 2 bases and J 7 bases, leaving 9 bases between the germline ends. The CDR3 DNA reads TGTGCCAGTAGTATAAGAGTTTACCAGCCCCAGCATTTT. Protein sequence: CASSIRVYQPQHF.

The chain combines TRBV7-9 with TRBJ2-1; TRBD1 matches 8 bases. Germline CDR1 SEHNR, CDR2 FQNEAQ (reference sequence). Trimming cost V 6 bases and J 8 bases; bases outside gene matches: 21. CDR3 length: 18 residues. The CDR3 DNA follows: TGTGCCAGCAGACCTTACTATACAGGGGGTGGAAGGATACATGAGCAGTTCTTC. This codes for CASRPYYTGGGRIHEQFF.

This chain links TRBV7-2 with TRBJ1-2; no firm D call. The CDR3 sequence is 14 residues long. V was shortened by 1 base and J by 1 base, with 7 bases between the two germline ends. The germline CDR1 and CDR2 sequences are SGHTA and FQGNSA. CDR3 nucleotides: TGTGCCAGCAGCTTAGTGGAGGGTAACTATGGCTACACCTTC. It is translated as CASSLVEGNYGYTF.

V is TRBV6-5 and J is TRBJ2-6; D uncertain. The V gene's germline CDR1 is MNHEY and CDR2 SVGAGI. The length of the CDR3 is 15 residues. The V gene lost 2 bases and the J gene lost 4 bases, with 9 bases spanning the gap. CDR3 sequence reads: CASSYMESGANVLTF. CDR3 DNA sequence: TGTGCCAGCAGTTACATGGAGTCAGGGGCCAACGTCCTGACTTTC.

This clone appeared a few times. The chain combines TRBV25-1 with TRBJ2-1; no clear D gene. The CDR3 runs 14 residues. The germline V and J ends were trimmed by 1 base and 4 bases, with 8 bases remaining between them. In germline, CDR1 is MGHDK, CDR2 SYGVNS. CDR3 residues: CASSELRVYNEQFF. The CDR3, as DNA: TGTGCCAGCAGTGAATTACGGGTTTACAATGAGCAGTTCTTC.

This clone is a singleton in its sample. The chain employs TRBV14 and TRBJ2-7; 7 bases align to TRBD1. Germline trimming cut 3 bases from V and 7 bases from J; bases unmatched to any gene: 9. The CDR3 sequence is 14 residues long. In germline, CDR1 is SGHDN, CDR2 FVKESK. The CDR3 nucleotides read TGTGCCAGCAGCCAGTCAGGGGGTGCGAAGGAGCAGTACTTC. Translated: CASSQSGGAKEQYF.

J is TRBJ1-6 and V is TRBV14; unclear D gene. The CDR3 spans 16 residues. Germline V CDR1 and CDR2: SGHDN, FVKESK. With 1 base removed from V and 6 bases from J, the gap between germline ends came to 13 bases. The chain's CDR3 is CASSQGDLAINSPLHF. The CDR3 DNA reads TGTGCCAGCAGCCAAGGAGACCTAGCAATTAATTCACCCCTCCACTTT.

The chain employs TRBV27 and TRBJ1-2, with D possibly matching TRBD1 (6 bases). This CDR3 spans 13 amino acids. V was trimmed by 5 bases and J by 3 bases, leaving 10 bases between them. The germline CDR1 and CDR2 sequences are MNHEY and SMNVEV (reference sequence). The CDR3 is CASSRTAYYGYTF. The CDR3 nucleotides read TGTGCCAGCAGTCGGACAGCTTACTATGGCTACACCTTC.

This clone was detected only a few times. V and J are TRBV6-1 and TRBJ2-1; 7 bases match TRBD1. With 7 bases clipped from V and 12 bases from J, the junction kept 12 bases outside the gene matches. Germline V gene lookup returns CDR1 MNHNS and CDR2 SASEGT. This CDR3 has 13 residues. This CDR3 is CASTLTGMSGQFF. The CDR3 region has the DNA TGTGCCAGCACCCTGACAGGGATGAGTGGGCAGTTCTTC.